This T cell receptor (beta chain) came from a study of blood T cell repertoires in COVID-19. About the research overall: Samples came from the United States, Italy and Spain, spanning acute and convalescent COVID-19. PBMCs, B-cell-depleted T cells, or T cells were the source of the cDNA or gDNA that made up the material.

Seattle patients were enrolled during active infection and followed longitudinally. Per the study methods: Estimation of nucleated cell counts relied on the amplification of reference gene primers. Generated by immunoSEQ multiplex PCR, the TCRdb table keeps only in-frame clones and is missing some. The V and J calls and the clone size are those of that table, but D and trimming were determined from the DNA. The sample comprises roughly 410,000 clones, 87% of which are singletons, and approximately 2.5% rests with the top ten. The CDR3 has 14 residues. Germline assignment: CDR1 SGDLS and CDR2 YYNGEE. V lost 3 bases and J lost 2, with 11 bases in between. This clone is a singleton in its sample.

The sequenced material came from peripheral blood. V is TRBV9 and J is TRBJ1-1; tentative D call: TRBD1 (5 bases). The TCR sequence derives from a woman aged 55-69 years with COVID-19, enrolled during active disease. In nucleotides, the CDR3 is TGTGCCAGCAGCGCCCTAACAGGTAACACTGAAGCTTTCTTT. Translating gives CASSALTGNTEAFF.